This T cell receptor (beta chain) stems from a study of OX40 agonist ivuxolimab in advanced cancers. Study context: Subjects had a mean age of about 60 years, with a range of about 20 to 85; more than 75% were male.

Libraries were prepared by immunoSEQ multiplex PCR; TCRdb keeps only in-frame clonotypes and omits some of them. The sample comprises approximately 74,000 clones, about 90% of which are singletons, and 5.5% to 6% rests with the top ten. The germline V and J ends were trimmed by 2 bases and 3 bases, with 8 bases remaining between them. The CDR3 is 14 amino acids. The germline CDR1 and CDR2 sequences are MDHEN and SYDVKM. Systemic immunosuppression or autoimmune disease history was grounds to exclude patients. This specimen consisted of CD4+ or CD8+ T cells sorted from blood, obtained in a trial of the OX40 agonist ivuxolimab. The chain links TRBV28 to TRBJ1-5; no firm D call. This receptor was identified in an adult with an advanced solid tumor such as melanoma, head and neck, liver or kidney cancer. The CDR3 region is CASSLRVSNQPQHF. CDR3 sequence (DNA): TGTGCCAGCAGTTTAAGAGTTTCCAATCAGCCCCAGCATTTT.